A single TCR beta chain is shown here with its context. The data are from a study of shared clonotypes between healthy human individuals. Original handling: For the immunoSEQ data, sequences were junction-only without quality scores, so filtering differed. Here immunoSEQ multiplex PCR was the method, and the copy in TCRdb shows in-frame clones only, minus some. V, J and clone size are those of that table, while D and trimming were read from the DNA. The top ten clones hold about 11% of a sample with fewer than 650,000 clones, around 81% of them seen once. The CDR3 loop spans 13 amino acids. V shed 1 base and J shed 5 bases, with 8 bases lying between them. Germline V gene lookup returns CDR1 SGHVS and CDR2 FQNEAQ.

Sequencing was performed on PBMCs. This rearrangement joins TRBV7-8 to TRBJ1-2, with unresolved D. The origin of this receptor is a woman between 40 and 50 years old in good health. Some clones in this sample may be carry-over from other donors' samples. CDR3 nucleotide sequence: TGTGCCAGCAGCTTAGTATCGGGTTATGGCTACACCTTC. Translated: CASSLVSGYGYTF.